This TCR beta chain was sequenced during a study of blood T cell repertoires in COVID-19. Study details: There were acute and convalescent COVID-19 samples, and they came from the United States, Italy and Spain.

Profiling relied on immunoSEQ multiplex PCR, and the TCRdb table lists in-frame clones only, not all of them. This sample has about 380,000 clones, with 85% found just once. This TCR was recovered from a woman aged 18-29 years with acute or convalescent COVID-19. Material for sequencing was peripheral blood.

CDR3 DNA sequence: TGTGCCAGCAGCCAAGGGGGGACAGGGTTGCACGAGCAGTACTTC. Translated, it gives CASSQGGTGLHEQYF. V usage is TRBV4-2 and J usage is TRBJ2-7; 9 bases match TRBD1. The CDR3 is 15 amino acids. Germline-derived CDR1 and CDR2 are LGHNA and YNFKEQ. After removal of 1 base from V and 5 bases from J, the junction contained 6 bases not matched to a gene.